This TCR beta chain was observed in a study of CD8+CD57+ T cells in acquired aplastic anemia. Across the study: Sorted CD4+ and CD8+ cells yielded DNA averaging around 3.5 ug. Healthy donors yielded some 9.9 million CD4+ cell reads on average. Study results and caveats: Statistical testing detected no significant gap in CD8+ Simpson's diversity between patients and controls. Between patients and controls, twenty-nine CD8+ CDR3 sequences were found in common.

The table lists this clonotype with many counts. Its target is unknown. The template used for profiling TCR beta VDJ and CDR3 was genomic DNA. TCRdb itself ran the reads through MiXCR, one entry per CDR3 protein. The table records around 200,000 distinct CDR3 sequences, 60% to 65% of them present only once. This TCR derives from a human donor in good health. Input material: sorted CD4+, CD8+, or CD8+CD57+ T cells (not recorded which) from PBMCs.

The CDR3 DNA follows: TGTGCCAGCAGTCAGGGACAGTGGGGATCCTACAATGAGCAGTTCTTC. This encodes CASSQGQWGSYNEQFF. The chain carries TRBV12-3 or TRBV12-4 and TRBJ2-1; 7 nucleotides line up with TRBD1. This CDR3 is built from 16 residues. J was trimmed by 1 base and V by 5 bases; bases with no gene match: 8.